This T cell receptor (beta chain) comes out of a study of blood T cell repertoires in COVID-19. Study at large: Nucleic acid was either cDNA or gDNA, and it came from T cells, B-cell-depleted T cells, or PBMCs.

TCRdb keeps only in-frame clones here, not all; method: immunoSEQ multiplex PCR. The table has fewer than 350,000 clones, 85% to 90% seen once. Germline values: CDR1 KGHSH, CDR2 LQKENI. V lost 3 bases, J lost 6 bases, and 4 bases stayed unmatched. The CDR3 loop spans 14 amino acids. This clone showed up just once. The chain couples TRBV18 to TRBJ1-4; 7 nucleotides align to TRBD1. The source is a woman in her 30s with acute COVID-19. The sequenced material came from PBMCs or T cells enriched from blood (not recorded which). The CDR3 sequence: CASSPRQGDEKLFF. Here the CDR3 DNA reads TGTGCCAGCTCACCTCGACAGGGAGATGAAAAACTGTTTTTT. The full variable domain, completed using reference TRBV18 and TRBJ1-4, is NAGVMQNPRHLVRRRGQEARLRCSPMKGHSHVYWYRQLPEEGLKFMVYLQKENIIDESGMPKERFSAEFPKEGPSILRIQQVVRGDSAAYFCASSPRQGDEKLFFGSGTQLSVL.